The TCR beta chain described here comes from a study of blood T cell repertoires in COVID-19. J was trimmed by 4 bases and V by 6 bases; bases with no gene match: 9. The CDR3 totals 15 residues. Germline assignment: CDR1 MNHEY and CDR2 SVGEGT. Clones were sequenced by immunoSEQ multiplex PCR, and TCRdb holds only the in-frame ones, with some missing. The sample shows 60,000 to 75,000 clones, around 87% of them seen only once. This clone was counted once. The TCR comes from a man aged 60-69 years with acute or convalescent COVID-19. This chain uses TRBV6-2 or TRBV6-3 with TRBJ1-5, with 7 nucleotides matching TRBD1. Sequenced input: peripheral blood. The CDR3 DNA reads TGTGCCAGCAGCCCTACTCGACAGGGTAATCAGCCCCAGCATTTT. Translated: CASSPTRQGNQPQHF.